These 31 T cell receptor beta chains came from one sample sequenced in a study of cytomegalovirus exposure and HLA in healthy donors (dated by TCRdb to about 2017). Libraries were made using the immunoSEQ multiplex PCR assay. For the multiplex PCR, a mixture combining 60 forward primers for TCR Vbeta segments and 13 reverse primers for TCR Jbeta segments was used. As stored in TCRdb, this immuneACCESS dataset retains in-frame rearrangements with V and J assigned. A fraction of the clones does not appear; measured against another copy, unresolved V genes explain less than half of the discrepancy, and the remainder lacks a known reason. Here the sample has some 200,000 clones; about 83% occur a single time. The ten largest clones represent roughly 3% of the sample. Input material: PBMCs. These receptors all stem from a female donor in good health and CMV-seronegative.

This chain joins TRBV5-4 and TRBJ2-2; TRBD2 agrees at 8 bases. The trim removed 4 bases at V and 3 bases at J, leaving 8 bases unmatched. There are 16 residues in the CDR3. CDR1 SGHNT and CDR2 YYREEE come from the germline V gene (reference sequence). DNA of the CDR3: TGTGCCAGCAGCCTCAAGCGGGAGAAGGACACCGGGGAGCTGTTTTTT. As protein: CASSLKREKDTGELFF.

There are a few counts of this clone. The chain links TRBV6-5 to TRBJ1-4; D is unclear. The CDR3 is 14 amino acids. V was pared by 9 bases and J by 5 bases, with 16 bases between. Germline-derived CDR1 and CDR2 are MNHEY and SVGAGI. CDR3 amino acids: CASSLAPNNEKLFF. Here the CDR3 DNA reads TGTGCCAGTTCCCTGGCCCCGAACAATGAAAAACTGTTTTTT.

The gene calls are TRBV5-4 and TRBJ2-1; D call uncertain. Germline V gives CDR1 SGHNT, CDR2 YYREEE (reference sequence). This CDR3 comprises 13 residues. V lost 0 bases to trimming and J lost 9 bases, with 10 bases between them. Written as DNA, the CDR3 is TGTGCCAGCAGCTTGGTCCCGGAGACTGAGCAGTTCTTC. Translation gives CASSLVPETEQFF.

The rearrangement uses TRBV5-4 and TRBJ2-2; 7 bases fit TRBD1. The CDR3 loop spans 15 amino acids. From germline, CDR1 is SGHNT and CDR2 YYREEE (reference sequence). With V trimmed by 5 bases and J by 4 bases, 8 bases remained unmatched. In nucleotides, the CDR3 is TGTGCCAGCAGGATTACAGGGGTGGGCACCGGGGAGCTGTTTTTT. Its translation: CASRITGVGTGELFF. Full variable domain (remainder filled in from reference TRBV5-4 and TRBJ2-2): ETGVTQSPTHLIKTRGQQVTLRCSSQSGHNTVSWYQQALGQGPQFIFQYYREEENGRGNFPPRFSGLQFPNYSSELNVNALELDDSALYLCASRITGVGTGELFFGEGSRLTVL.

The table lists this clone with a few counts. This sequence joins TRBV28 and TRBJ1-5; unclear D gene. Deletions cut 6 bases from V and 0 bases from J, with 6 bases between. The CDR3 contains 13 residues. Germline loops: CDR1 MDHEN, CDR2 SYDVKM. The CDR3 here is CASSPVSNQPQHF. In DNA form, the CDR3 reads TGTGCCAGCAGCCCCGTTAGCAATCAGCCCCAGCATTTT.

The chain has TRBV2 and TRBJ2-5, with 7 bases lining up with TRBD2. The V gene's germline CDR1 is SNHLY and CDR2 FYNNEI. The CDR3 totals 13 residues. V trimming: 3 bases; J trimming: 5 bases; junction bases outside the gene matches: 3. CDR3 sequence reads: CASSEGGEETQYF. The CDR3 bases are TGTGCCAGCAGTGAGGGGGGGGAGGAGACCCAGTACTTC.

The genes are TRBV2 and TRBJ1-2; D is possibly TRBD1 (6 bases). CDR1 SNHLY and CDR2 FYNNEI come from the germline V gene. V shed 6 bases and J shed 7 bases, with 18 bases lying between them. The CDR3 consists of 14 residues. The CDR3 region has the DNA TGTGCCAGCAGCCCAGGGACACTCGCTGCTGGCTACACCTTC. Translating gives CASSPGTLAAGYTF.

The chain couples TRBV30 to TRBJ2-2, with a possible D match to TRBD2 (6 bases). Germline assignment: CDR1 GTSNPN and CDR2 SVGIG (reference sequence). The CDR3 has 14 residues. V shed 4 bases and J shed 0 bases, with 9 bases lying between them. The CDR3 nucleotides are TGTGCCTGGACCGGGAGATCGAACACCGGGGAGCTGTTTTTT. This encodes CAWTGRSNTGELFF.

CDR3 coding DNA: TGTGCCAGTAGTAGAGAGAGGACAGGGGAAACCGGGGAGCTGTTTTTT. As protein: CASSRERTGETGELFF. The chain couples TRBV19 to TRBJ2-2, with TRBD1 matching 9 bases. The CDR3 covers 16 residues. Trimming removed 4 bases from V and 5 bases from J; junction bases left unmatched: 8. CDR1 and CDR2 from the germline V gene are LNHDA and SQIVND (reference sequence). Supplemented by reference TRBV19 and TRBJ2-2, the full variable domain reads DGGITQSPKYLFRKEGQNVTLSCEQNLNHDAMYWYRQDPGQGLRLIYYSQIVNDFQKGDIAEGYSVSREKKESFPLTVTSAQKNPTAFYLCASSRERTGETGELFFGEGSRLTVL.

The table lists this clone with a count of one. The chain combines TRBV7-3 with TRBJ2-3, with TRBD2 matching over 10 bases. CDR3 size: 19 residues. Per the germline V gene, CDR1 is SGHTA and CDR2 is FQGTGA. V lost 4 bases to trimming and J lost 2 bases; unmatched junction nucleotides: 15. CDR3 region: CASSSSVPLAGGFTDTQYF. The CDR3 nucleotides are TGTGCCAGCAGCTCTTCTGTCCCTTTAGCGGGAGGTTTCACAGATACGCAGTATTTT.

The chain employs TRBV6-1 and TRBJ1-4, with TRBD1 matching 9 bases. Germline CDR1 and CDR2: MNHNS and SASEGT. This CDR3 is 15 amino acids long. V shed 5 bases and J 5 bases; nucleotides not matched to a gene: 6. This chain's CDR3 is CASSPFGTGNEKLFF. Here the CDR3 DNA reads TGTGCCAGCAGTCCCTTTGGGACAGGGAATGAAAAACTGTTTTTT.

The J gene is TRBJ2-1, the V gene TRBV5-5; 13 bases are a match to TRBD2. After removal of 5 bases from V and 6 bases from J, the junction contained 20 bases not matched to a gene. The CDR3 spans 20 residues. Per the germline V gene, CDR1 is SGHKS and CDR2 is YYEKEE (reference sequence). The CDR3 spells CASSRGSGELAGGPSNEQFF. The DNA of the CDR3 is TGTGCCAGCAGTCGGGGGAGCGGGGAACTAGCGGGGGGGCCCTCCAATGAGCAGTTCTTC.

V and J are TRBV5-4 and TRBJ2-5, with TRBD1 matching over 9 bases. Judging by the DNA end, TRBJ2-7 fits better; the J call may be wrong. This CDR3 comprises 14 residues. CDR1 and CDR2 (germline): SGHNT, YYREEE (reference sequence). CDR3 sequence reads: CASSWGQGLYEQYF. The DNA of the CDR3 is TGTGCCAGCAGCTGGGGACAGGGCCTCTACGAGCAGTACTTC.

The chain couples TRBV11-3 to TRBJ1-1; the match to TRBD1 covers 8 bases. Unmatched junction bases numbered 2, after V lost 5 bases and J lost 3 bases. Per germline, CDR1 SGHNT and CDR2 YENEEA. The CDR3 extends over 13 amino acids. The CDR3 DNA follows: TGTGCCAGCAGCCAACAGGGGGACACTGAAGCTTTCTTT. This sequence encodes CASSQQGDTEAFF.

V usage is TRBV9 and J usage is TRBJ2-5, with 10 bases matching TRBD2. This CDR3 is built from 15 residues. Per germline, CDR1 SGDLS and CDR2 YYNGEE. V trimming: 2 bases; J trimming: 5 bases; junction bases outside the gene matches: 6. Here the CDR3 DNA reads TGTGCCAGCAGCGTCTCTAGCGGGGGAAGGGAGACCCAGTACTTC. Translating it yields CASSVSSGGRETQYF.

V gene TRBV4-1 combines with J gene TRBJ1-5, with D unresolved. Trimming pared 0 bases from V and 1 base from J, leaving 10 bases between. Germline V gene data show CDR1 as MGHRA and CDR2 as YSYEKL. The CDR3 contains 16 residues. CDR3 region: CASSQDIGRSNQPQHF. The CDR3 nucleotides read TGCGCCAGCAGCCAAGATATCGGGAGAAGCAATCAGCCCCAGCATTTT.

This clone has more than one count but fewer than ten. The chain combines TRBV6-1 with TRBJ2-7, with TRBD1 as a possible D gene (6 bases). The CDR3 consists of 12 residues. V shed 3 bases and J shed 3 bases, with 6 bases lying between them. The germline CDR1 and CDR2 sequences are MNHNS and SASEGT. The CDR3 reads CASSETGYEQYF. DNA of the CDR3: TGTGCCAGCAGTGAGACAGGCTACGAGCAGTACTTC.

This clone was detected a few times. The chain employs TRBV27 and TRBJ2-7; TRBD2 matches at 11 bases. The germline gives CDR1 MNHEY, CDR2 SMNVEV (reference sequence). The ends lost 6 bases at V and 6 bases at J; junction bases unmatched: 10. The CDR3 sequence is 15 residues long. The CDR3 loop reads CASSSLAGGPVEQYF. In DNA, the CDR3 is TGTGCCAGCAGCTCCTTAGCGGGGGGGCCTGTCGAGCAGTACTTC.

Only one count was recorded for this clone. The chain recombines TRBV11-2 with TRBJ2-7, with D possibly TRBD2 on 5 matching bases. Trimming removed 3 bases at V and 9 bases at J, with 21 bases between. CDR3 length: 15 amino acids. Germline V gene sequence: CDR1 SGHAT, CDR2 FQNNGV. CDR3 in amino acids: CASSLHGSPGLGQYF. Here the CDR3 DNA reads TGTGCCAGCAGCTTGCATGGGAGCCCCGGTCTGGGGCAGTACTTC.

This rearrangement joins TRBV19 to TRBJ1-2; 8 bases match TRBD1. The CDR3 has 17 residues. The ends lost 3 bases at V and 4 bases at J; junction bases unmatched: 13. Germline V lookup: CDR1 LNHDA, CDR2 SQIVND (reference sequence). CDR3 region: CASSMMRQGAGGYGYTF. CDR3 DNA sequence: TGTGCCAGTAGTATGATGCGGCAGGGGGCAGGTGGCTATGGCTACACCTTC.

The chain has TRBV7-6 and TRBJ2-3; weak D call: TRBD1 (6 bases). In germline, CDR1 is SGHVS, CDR2 FNYEAQ. There are 13 residues in the CDR3. Trimming cost V 5 bases and J 7 bases, with 13 bases left between them. CDR3: CASSPNGGYTQYF. CDR3 nucleotides: TGTGCCAGCAGCCCCAATGGGGGCTATACGCAGTATTTT. Using reference TRBV7-6 and TRBJ2-3 for the parts outside the CDR3, the full variable domain is GAGVSQSPRYKVTKRGQDVALRCDPISGHVSLYWYRQALGQGPEFLTYFNYEAQQDKSGLPNDRFSAERPEGSISTLTIQRTEQRDSAMYRCASSPNGGYTQYFGPGTRLTVL.

V gene TRBV15 combines with J gene TRBJ1-1; no definite D call. Trimming removed 0 bases from V and 6 bases from J, with 14 bases in between. CDR3 size: 15 residues. The V gene's germline CDR1 is LNHNV and CDR2 YYDKDF (reference sequence). The CDR3 coding sequence is TGTGCCACCAGCAGAGACCTTACACTAAACTCTGAAGCTTTCTTT. Protein: CATSRDLTLNSEAFF.

About this clone itself: Germline is not matched at one junction end, which may reflect a read error. V and J are TRBV7-7 and TRBJ2-1; the match to TRBD2 covers 9 bases. In germline, CDR1 is SSHAT, CDR2 FNYEAQ (reference sequence). The CDR3 is made up of 16 amino acids. This CDR3 reads CASSLGLAGGGHEQFF. The CDR3, as DNA: TGTGCTAGCAGCTTAGGATTGGCGGGAGGGGGACATGAGCAGTTCTTC.

The chain employs TRBV7-8 and TRBJ1-5, with 9 positions matching TRBD1. The ends lost 5 bases at V and 2 bases at J; junction bases unmatched: 25. Per germline, CDR1 SGHVS and CDR2 FQNEAQ. This CDR3 region has 22 residues. CDR3 nucleotides: TGTGCCAGCAGCCTTAGGACAGGGGTAAGCGGCGGCGGCCCTATGGGCAATCAGCCCCAGCATTTT. Encoded protein: CASSLRTGVSGGGPMGNQPQHF.

This clone has only one observation. V gene TRBV5-1 combines with J gene TRBJ2-2; TRBD1 might be the D (6 bases). This CDR3 region has 15 residues. The V end was cut by 0 bases, the J end by 3 bases, with 9 bases between. Germline V CDR1 and CDR2: SGHRS, YFSETQ. CDR3 sequence: CASSLDKGDTGELFF. CDR3 DNA sequence: TGCGCCAGCAGCTTGGATAAGGGGGACACCGGGGAGCTGTTTTTT.

This sequence joins TRBV7-2 and TRBJ2-5; 7 nucleotides align to TRBD1. Judging by the DNA end, TRBJ2-7 fits better; the J call may be wrong. This CDR3 contains 14 residues. CDR1 is SGHTA, CDR2 FQGNSA, per germline. The CDR3 DNA follows: TGTGCCAGCAGCCCCCTAGGGACAGCGGACGAGCAGTACTTC. This gives the protein CASSPLGTADEQYF.

This clone was recorded a few times. This chain joins TRBV18 and TRBJ1-2; D unresolved. Germline V gene data show CDR1 as KGHSH and CDR2 as LQKENI. The CDR3 sequence is 13 residues long. Trimming shortened V by 2 bases and J by 8 bases, and 12 bases separated the two germline ends. CDR3 nucleotides: TGTGCCAGCTCACCATCTTTGAGCCCCGGCTACACCTTC. Its translation: CASSPSLSPGYTF.

This chain uses TRBV30 with TRBJ2-2, with TRBD1 as a possible D gene (6 bases). V was pared by 3 bases and J by 9 bases, with 17 bases between. Germline V lookup: CDR1 GTSNPN, CDR2 SVGIG (reference sequence). This CDR3 region has 14 residues. In DNA form, the CDR3 reads TGTGCCTGGAGCCATCGGGCAGGGGAGCGGGAGCTGTTTTTT. It encodes CAWSHRAGERELFF.

This clone has just a few counts. This chain links TRBV2 with TRBJ2-2, with 8 bases matching TRBD1. V shed 6 bases, J shed 4 bases, and the junction held 7 bases outside the gene matches. The germline gives CDR1 SNHLY, CDR2 FYNNEI. CDR3 size: 15 residues. The CDR3: CASRSGGYLTGELFF. As DNA, the CDR3 is TGTGCCAGCAGGTCAGGGGGCTATCTCACCGGGGAGCTGTTTTTT.

The rearrangement uses TRBV5-4 and TRBJ1-4; 7 bases are a match to TRBD1. This CDR3 region has 15 residues. The ends lost 0 bases at V and 5 bases at J; junction bases unmatched: 4. CDR1 and CDR2 (germline): SGHNT, YYREEE (reference sequence). The DNA of the CDR3 is TGTGCCAGCAGCTTGGCAGGGGGACAAAATGAAAAACTGTTTTTT. Translation: CASSLAGGQNEKLFF.

This clone turned up a few times. At one of its ends the junction is not consistent with the germline gene, which may arise from a read error. The V call is TRBV7-9, the J call TRBJ2-2; D call uncertain. Germline CDR1 SEHNR, CDR2 FQNEAQ (reference sequence). The CDR3 consists of 13 residues. The CDR3 coding sequence is TGTTCCAGCAGCTCCCAGAACACCGGGGAGCTGTTTTTT. Its translation: CSSSSQNTGELFF.